This T cell receptor beta chain was found in a study of T cells in narcolepsy. Whole-study findings and limits: Autoreactive clonotypes reportedly recurred in blood of same and different patients, not controls.

From germline, CDR1 is MNHNS and CDR2 SASEGT. This CDR3 comprises 16 residues. V was shortened by 2 bases and J by 0 bases, with 11 bases between the two germline ends. With regard to this clone: Its antigen is still unknown.

Method: immunoSEQ multiplex PCR; TCRdb's copy keeps in-frame clones and lacks some. The sample includes 20,000 to 30,000 clones, about four fifths of them seen just once. Specimen: CD45RA- memory CD4+ T cells from PBMCs. The origin of this receptor is a human donor with narcolepsy. The V gene is TRBV6-1, the J gene TRBJ2-1; D tentatively reads TRBD1 or TRBD2 (6 bases each). CDR3 protein: CASSERRGDSYNEQFF. The CDR3 bases are TGTGCCAGCAGTGAACGTAGGGGGGACTCCTACAATGAGCAGTTCTTC.